The clone carrying this T cell receptor beta chain was seen a handful of times. What it binds is not known. The repertoire was sequenced with immunoSEQ multiplex PCR; TCRdb's copy has only in-frame clones and lacks some. The profile shows about 1 million clones, 60% to 80% of them singletons. This entry comes from a study of shared clonotypes between healthy human individuals. Study-level results: Generation probabilities were higher for clonotypes shared across all four sorted-subset donors than for unshared ones. Naive subsets generally had larger estimated richness than memory subsets.

The germline V gene has CDR1 MNHEY and CDR2 SVGAGI. The CDR3 has 13 amino acids. V lost 4 bases and J 5 bases, leaving 11 bases between the germline ends. This chain uses TRBV6-5 with TRBJ1-2, with D unresolved. The receptor comes from a young man in good health. Sequenced input: memory CD4+ T cells sorted from blood. Subset meaning: CD45RA-negative fraction. Here the CDR3 reads CASSWSRIYGYTF. CDR3 in DNA: TGTGCCAGCAGTTGGTCCCGCATATATGGCTACACCTTC.